This T cell receptor (beta chain) derives from a study of blood T cell repertoires in COVID-19. On the study more broadly: Samples taken during acute and convalescent COVID-19 were collected in the United States, Italy and Spain. T cells, B-cell-depleted T cells, or PBMCs provided the cDNA or gDNA that served as material.

In the source study's methods: Estimation of nucleated cell counts relied on the amplification of reference gene primers. Method: immunoSEQ multiplex PCR; TCRdb's copy keeps in-frame clones and lacks some. V, J and clone size were drawn from that table, and D and trimming were deduced from the DNA. This sample yields about 97,000 clones, of which 87% are seen a single time; 15% to 19% belongs to the top ten. The CDR3 spans 15 residues. Germline lookup yields CDR1 SGHAT and CDR2 FQDESV (reference sequence). With V trimmed by 5 bases and J by 6 bases, 8 bases remained unmatched. The J gene is TRBJ2-1, the V gene TRBV11-1; 9 bases line up with TRBD2. The TCR originated in a human donor in a cohort sampled during active COVID-19. The sample consisted of peripheral blood. CDR3 residues: CASSPGLAGPNEQFF. The CDR3 nucleotides are TGTGCCAGCAGCCCTGGGCTAGCGGGGCCCAATGAGCAGTTCTTC.